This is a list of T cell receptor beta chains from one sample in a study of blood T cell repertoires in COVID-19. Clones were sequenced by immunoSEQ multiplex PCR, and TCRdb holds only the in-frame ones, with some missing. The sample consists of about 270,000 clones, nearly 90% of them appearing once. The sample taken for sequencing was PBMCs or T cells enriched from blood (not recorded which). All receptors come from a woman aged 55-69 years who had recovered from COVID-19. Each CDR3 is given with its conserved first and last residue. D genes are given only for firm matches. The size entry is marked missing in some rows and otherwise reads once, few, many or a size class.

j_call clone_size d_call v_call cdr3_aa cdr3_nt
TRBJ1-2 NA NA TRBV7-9 CASSFGQIYGYTF TGTGCCAGCAGCTTTGGACAGATCTATGGCTACACCTTC
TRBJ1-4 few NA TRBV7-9 CASSGATLTANEKLFF TGTGCCAGCAGCGGGGCTACTCTGACCGCTAATGAAAAACTGTTTTTT
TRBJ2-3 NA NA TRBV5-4 CASSFRRAPSTDTQYF TGTGCCAGCAGCTTCCGGCGGGCCCCTAGCACAGATACGCAGTATTTT
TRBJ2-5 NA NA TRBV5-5 CASSLVWGGETQYF TGTGCCAGCAGCTTGGTATGGGGCGGAGAGACCCAGTACTTC
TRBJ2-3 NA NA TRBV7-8 CASSARQGKTDTQYF TGTGCCAGCAGCGCCCGTCAGGGGAAAACAGATACGCAGTATTTT
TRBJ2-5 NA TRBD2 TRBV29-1 CSASPRGLAGEETQYF TGCAGCGCCTCTCCCCGAGGACTAGCGGGAGAAGAGACCCAGTACTTC
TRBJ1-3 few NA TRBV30 CAWSLPPRQFLRYTIYF TGTGCCTGGAGCCTCCCGCCGAGACAGTTCCTTCGATACACCATATATTTT
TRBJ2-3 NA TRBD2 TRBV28 CASRRGTSRDTQYF TGTGCCAGCAGACGGGGGACTAGCAGAGATACGCAGTATTTT
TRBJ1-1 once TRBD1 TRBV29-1 CSARGQGNTEAFF TGCAGCGCCCGGGGACAGGGGAACACTGAAGCTTTCTTT
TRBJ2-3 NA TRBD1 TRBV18 CASSRGTGGTDTQYF TGTGCCAGCTCACGGGGGACAGGGGGCACAGATACGCAGTATTTT
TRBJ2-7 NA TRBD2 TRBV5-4 CASSSGLAGGPYEQYF TGTGCCAGCAGCTCAGGACTAGCGGGAGGGCCCTACGAGCAGTACTTC
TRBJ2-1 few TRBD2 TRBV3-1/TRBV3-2 CASSSGLAKSSYNEQFF TGTGCCAGCAGCTCGGGACTAGCGAAGAGCTCCTACAATGAGCAGTTCTTC
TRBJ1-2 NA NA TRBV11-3 CASSEPRSYYGYTF TGTGCCAGCAGCGAACCAAGGAGCTACTATGGCTACACCTTC
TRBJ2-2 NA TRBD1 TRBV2 CASRRRTGGTGELFF TGTGCCAGCAGGAGAAGGACAGGGGGCACCGGGGAGCTGTTTTTT
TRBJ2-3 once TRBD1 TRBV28 CASSSPSPGQGEGDTQYF TGTGCCAGCAGTTCCCCCTCCCCGGGACAGGGAGAGGGAGATACGCAGTATTTT
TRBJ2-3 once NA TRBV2 CASSENGRGRDTQYF TGTGCCAGCAGTGAAAACGGTCGAGGGCGAGATACGCAGTATTTT
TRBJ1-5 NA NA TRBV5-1 CASSLGGGDQPQHF TGCGCCAGCAGCTTGGGAGGGGGGGATCAGCCCCAGCATTTT
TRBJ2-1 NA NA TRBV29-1 CSVEVDSEQFF TGCAGCGTTGAAGTGGACAGTGAGCAGTTCTTC
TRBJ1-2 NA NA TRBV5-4 CASSFEVKGGYTF TGTGCCAGCAGCTTTGAGGTCAAGGGGGGCTACACCTTC
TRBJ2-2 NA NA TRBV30 CAWRSGGTGELFF TGTGCCTGGAGGAGTGGCGGCACCGGGGAGCTGTTTTTT
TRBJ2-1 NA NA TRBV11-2 CASSLVTGYNEQFF TGTGCCAGCAGCTTAGTGACGGGGTACAATGAGCAGTTCTTC
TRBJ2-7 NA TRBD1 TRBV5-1 CASSLQGAPSYEQYF TGCGCCAGCAGCTTACAGGGGGCCCCTTCCTACGAGCAGTACTTC
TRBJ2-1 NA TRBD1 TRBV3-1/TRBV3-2 CASSPGTGEYEQFF TGTGCCAGCAGCCCCGGGACAGGGGAGTATGAGCAGTTCTTC
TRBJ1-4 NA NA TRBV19 CASSATVNNEKLFF TGTGCCAGTAGTGCGACAGTTAATAATGAAAAACTGTTTTTT
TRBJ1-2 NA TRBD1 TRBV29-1 CSVVRGRRGYTF TGCAGCGTTGTGAGGGGGCGGAGGGGCTACACCTTC
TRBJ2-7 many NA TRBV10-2 CASGQSYEQYF TGCGCCAGCGGGCAGAGCTACGAGCAGTACTTC
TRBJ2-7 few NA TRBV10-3 CAISDSDGTYEQYF TGTGCCATCAGTGATTCGGACGGGACCTACGAGCAGTACTTC
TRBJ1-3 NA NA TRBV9 CASSVGRRFGNTIYF TGTGCCAGCAGCGTGGGCAGGCGATTTGGAAACACCATATATTTT
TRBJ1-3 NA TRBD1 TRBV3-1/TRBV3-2 CASSQEGGQGDTIYF TGTGCCAGCAGCCAAGAAGGGGGACAGGGGGACACCATATATTTT
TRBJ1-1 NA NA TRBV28 CASRTPQEVGTEAFF TGTGCCAGCAGGACCCCGCAGGAGGTTGGAACTGAAGCTTTCTTT
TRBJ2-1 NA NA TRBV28 CASSLWGGGRRSEQFF TGTGCCAGCAGTTTATGGGGAGGGGGGAGACGTAGTGAGCAGTTCTTC
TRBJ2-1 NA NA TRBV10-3 CAISEGGAGFF TGTGCCATCAGTGAGGGCGGGGCGGGGTTCTTC
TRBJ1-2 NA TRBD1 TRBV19 CASSTTWDREYGYTF TGTGCCAGTAGTACGACCTGGGACAGAGAGTATGGCTACACCTTC
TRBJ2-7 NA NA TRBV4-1 CASSQGTGSTSYEQYF TGCGCCAGCAGCCAAGGAACGGGGTCTACTTCCTACGAGCAGTACTTC
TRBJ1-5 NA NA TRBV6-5 CASSYSGSGDQPQHF TGTGCCAGCAGTTACTCAGGATCGGGGGATCAGCCCCAGCATTTT